A selection of T cell receptor beta chains follows, all from one sample in a study of T cells expressing NK-cell markers. TCRdb re-called the 5' RACE reads; one entry per CDR3 protein, DNA not given. The sample yields 500,000 or so distinct CDR3 sequences, of which the top ten take up 3% to 4.5%. What was sequenced was blood T cells: a sorted CD56 or NKG2C T cell subset, CD4+ or CD8+ T cells, or bulk PBMC T cells (not recorded which). All receptors come from a man younger than 30 in good health. Both conserved end residues are part of each CDR3.

v_gene,j_gene,CDR3aa
TRBV30,TRBJ2-2,CAWAGGSGELFF
TRBV20-1,TRBJ2-1,CSAPGAGGGEQFF
TRBV12-3/TRBV12-4,TRBJ2-1,CASRRRLNEQFF
TRBV19,TRBJ1-5,CAIMGGGQPQHF
TRBV15,TRBJ2-2,CATSRGTGNTGELFF
TRBV20-1,TRBJ2-5,CSARDQAGVGTRETQYF
TRBV5-1,TRBJ2-3,CASSFFRGTTTDTQYF
TRBV29-1,TRBJ2-7,CSVVDEISYEQYF
TRBV7-3,TRBJ2-2,CASSDPWVGELFF
TRBV11-2,TRBJ2-5,CAPGGGETQYF
TRBV5-6,TRBJ2-1,CASSLVEGSNEQFF
TRBV20-1,TRBJ2-5,CSTTSGKSQETQYF
TRBV12-3/TRBV12-4,TRBJ2-3,CASKGGISTDTQYF
TRBV28,TRBJ1-3,CASSGRDRNTIYF
TRBV7-8,TRBJ2-3,CASSGRTGFTDTQYF